This TCR beta chain was identified in a study of beta chain features in type 1 diabetes. About the research overall: What patients shared with healthy donors was a similar profile of age, gender and cell yields. Taken together, all samples contributed roughly 100 million examined sorted cells. Study findings and constraints: Across all four CD4+ subsets, people with type 1 diabetes showed modestly shorter TCRB CDR3s.

Comment on this clone: Its target is unknown. One end of the junction varies from germline; a read error may be responsible.

The CDR3 consists of 16 residues. Germline CDR1 reads SGHVS; CDR2 reads FQNEAQ. The isolated RNA, all of it, was reverse transcribed, so expressed TCRB transcripts were what got sequenced. Repertoires were generated with immunoSEQ multiplex PCR, while TCRdb's copy carries only in-frame clones and drops some. This sample yields under 800,000 clones, of which around 16% are seen a single time; about 0.093% belongs to the top ten. The receptor's source is a man between 18 and 35 years old in good health. The chain joins TRBV7-8 to TRBJ1-5; 8 positions agree with TRBD1. What was sequenced was naive CD4+ T cells from blood. The CDR3 DNA follows: TGTGCCAGCACCTTAGGGGGCCAGGGGGCCAATCAGCCCCAGCATTTT. Protein sequence: CASTLGGQGANQPQHF. The variable domain in full, completed from reference TRBV7-8 and TRBJ1-5, reads GAGVSQSPRYKVAKRGQDVALRCDPISGHVSLFWYQQALGQGPEFLTYFQNEAQLDKSGLPSDRFFAERPEGSVSTLKIQRTQQEDSAVYLCASTLGGQGANQPQHFGDGTRLSIL.